One sample yielded the 17 T cell receptor beta chains listed below, sequenced in a study of cytomegalovirus exposure and HLA in healthy donors. Primers: 60 Vbeta forward and 13 Jbeta reverse. Libraries were prepared by immunoSEQ multiplex PCR; TCRdb keeps only in-frame clonotypes and omits some of them. The table shows more than 95,000 clones, with around 80% occurring only once. Sequencing was done on a sample of PBMCs. The receptors originated from a middle-aged woman in good health and CMV-seronegative.

The genes are TRBV7-2 and TRBJ2-3; maybe TRBD1 (7 bases). CDR1 is SGHTA, CDR2 FQGNSA, per germline. V gave up 5 bases and J gave up 0 bases, with 18 bases separating them. The CDR3 contains 17 residues. The CDR3 reads CASSPGGRGLSTDTQYF. In DNA, the CDR3 is TGTGCCAGCAGCCCAGGGGGGCGGGGACTGAGCACAGATACGCAGTATTTT.

This clone was seen a handful of times. The chain combines TRBV19 with TRBJ2-6, with D possibly being TRBD1 (5 bases). Germline V gives CDR1 LNHDA, CDR2 SQIVND (reference sequence). The germline V and J ends were trimmed by 0 bases and 2 bases, with 5 bases remaining between them. This CDR3 comprises 15 residues. The chain's CDR3 is CASSIEGAGANVLTF. DNA of the CDR3: TGTGCCAGTAGTATAGAAGGGGCTGGGGCCAACGTCCTGACTTTC.

The gene calls are TRBV9 and TRBJ2-5; D uncertain. Judging by the DNA end, TRBJ2-7 fits better; the J call may be wrong. CDR1 is SGDLS and CDR2 is YYNGEE in the germline V gene. The CDR3 covers 14 residues. The chain's CDR3 is CASSVYALNAEQYF. Written as DNA, the CDR3 is TGTGCCAGCAGCGTATACGCGCTGAACGCCGAGCAGTACTTC.

V is TRBV15 and J is TRBJ1-1; the D gene is possibly TRBD1 (6 bases). Germline loops: CDR1 LNHNV, CDR2 YYDKDF (reference sequence). V lost 1 base and J lost 2, with 14 bases in between. CDR3 length: 16 residues. CDR3 nucleotide sequence: TGTGCCACCAGCAGAGGCCCGGGACACCCCAACACTGAAGCTTTCTTT. Protein: CATSRGPGHPNTEAFF.

V usage is TRBV21-1 and J usage is TRBJ2-5; whether TRBD2, the table's D call, matches the DNA was not checked. TRBV21-1 is deemed a pseudogene. The CDR3 totals 16 residues. The DNA of the CDR3 is TGTGCCAGCAGCAAACTGGAAGCGGGAGACCGAGAGACCCAGTACTTC. This translates into CASSKLEAGDRETQYF.

The CDR3 protein is CASSYLQGRETQYF. The CDR3, as DNA: TGTGCCAGCAGTTACTTACAGGGTCGTGAGACCCAGTACTTC. The chain has TRBV6-6 and TRBJ2-5, with D perhaps TRBD1 (6 bases). With 1 base removed from V and 5 bases from J, the gap between germline ends came to 11 bases. The CDR3 totals 14 residues. Germline V CDR1 and CDR2: MNHNY, SVGAGI (reference sequence).

The rearrangement joins TRBV28 to TRBJ2-1; perhaps TRBD2 as D (7 bases). Germline assignment: CDR1 MDHEN and CDR2 SYDVKM. The CDR3 covers 13 residues. V gave up 5 bases and J gave up 8 bases, with 13 bases separating them. CDR3 coding DNA: TGTGCCAGCAGTGCCACAGGGAGGGATGAGCAGTTCTTC. It specifies CASSATGRDEQFF. Drawing the rest from reference TRBV28 and TRBJ2-1, the complete variable domain is DVKVTQSSRYLVKRTGEKVFLECVQDMDHENMFWYRQDPGLGLRLIYFSYDVKMKEKGDIPEGYSVSREKKERFSLILESASTNQTSMYLCASSATGRDEQFFGPGTRLTVL.

Regarding this clone: Sequence at one end of the junction differs from germline and may be a read error. Within the sample, other DNA sequences also encode this same CDR3. The chain has TRBV5-4 and TRBJ1-4; a weak D match, TRBD1 (6 bases). The length of the CDR3 is 15 residues. Per the germline V gene, CDR1 is SGHNT and CDR2 is YYREEE (reference sequence). The CDR3 region has the DNA TGTGCCAGTAGCTTGGGGCGGACAGCTAATGAAAAACTGTTTTTT. Amino acids: CASSLGRTANEKLFF.

This rearrangement joins TRBV7-2 to TRBJ2-3; D possibly corresponds to TRBD2 (7 bases). V lost 11 bases and J lost 7, with 16 bases in between. The length of the CDR3 is 12 residues. The germline V gene has CDR1 SGHTA and CDR2 FQGNSA. CDR3 region: CAEEGEGYTQYF. The DNA for the CDR3 is TGTGCCGAGGAGGGGGAGGGCTATACGCAGTATTTT.

This clone was detected only a few times. The chain is built from TRBV6-4 and TRBJ2-7, with a weak D call TRBD1 (8 bases). The CDR3 extends over 16 amino acids. V was trimmed by 11 bases and J by 0 bases, leaving 23 bases between them. Germline loops: CDR1 MRHNA, CDR2 SNTAGT. CDR3 sequence: CAWYRGRAVSSYEQYF. The DNA for the CDR3 is TGTGCCTGGTACAGGGGGAGGGCCGTGAGCTCCTACGAGCAGTACTTC.

The V call is TRBV7-2, the J call TRBJ1-1; D is unclear. CDR3 length: 14 amino acids. From germline, CDR1 is SGHTA and CDR2 FQGNSA. V was cut by 3 bases and J by 0 bases, with 8 bases left in between. In nucleotides, the CDR3 is TGTGCCAGCAGCTTTCGGGATTTGAACACTGAAGCTTTCTTT. It is translated as CASSFRDLNTEAFF. The full variable domain, with the rest looked up from reference TRBV7-2 and TRBJ1-1, is GAGVSQSPSNKVTEKGKDVELRCDPISGHTALYWYRQSLGQGLEFLIYFQGNSAPDKSGLPSDRFSAERTGGSVSTLTIQRTQQEDSAVYLCASSFRDLNTEAFFGQGTRLTVV.

The gene calls are TRBV30 and TRBJ2-3, with 7 nucleotides matching TRBD1. Germline CDR1 is GTSNPN and CDR2 is SVGIG (reference sequence). The CDR3 totals 12 residues. With V trimmed by 6 bases and J by 3 bases, 3 bases remained unmatched. CDR3 loop: CACYRGTDTQYF. The CDR3, as DNA: TGTGCCTGCTACAGGGGAACAGATACGCAGTATTTT.

This chain uses TRBV6-1 with TRBJ1-1, with D unresolved. The ends were cut back, 8 bases at V and 3 bases at J, with 4 bases in the middle. The CDR3 consists of 10 residues. The germline CDR1 and CDR2 sequences are MNHNS and SASEGT. The CDR3 DNA reads as TGTGCCAGCTCCGACACTGAAGCTTTCTTT. Amino acids: CASSDTEAFF.

The genes are TRBV28 and TRBJ1-3, with 7 bases identical to TRBD1. This CDR3 region has 15 residues. CDR1 MDHEN and CDR2 SYDVKM come from the germline V gene. V was pared by 6 bases and J by 0 bases, with 5 bases of the junction left unmatched. The CDR3 spells CASSQGTVSGNTIYF. The CDR3 coding sequence is TGTGCCAGCAGCCAAGGGACAGTCTCTGGAAACACCATATATTTT.

This rearrangement joins TRBV5-1 to TRBJ2-2; 10 positions match TRBD1. Germline assignment: CDR1 SGHRS and CDR2 YFSETQ. This CDR3 comprises 19 residues. The trim removed 0 bases at V and 3 bases at J, leaving 11 bases unmatched. The CDR3 region is CASSLGRQGALTYTGELFF. CDR3 nucleotides: TGCGCCAGCAGCTTGGGCAGACAGGGGGCGCTTACTTACACCGGGGAGCTGTTTTTT.

The chain joins TRBV15 to TRBJ2-1; TRBD2 matches at 11 bases. The J segment lost 6 bases and the V segment lost 1 base, leaving 5 bases of the junction unmatched. The CDR3 runs 16 residues. The germline CDR1 and CDR2 sequences are LNHNV and YYDKDF (reference sequence). CDR3 region: CATSRVRLAGSNEQFF. The CDR3 region has the DNA TGTGCCACCAGCAGAGTCCGACTAGCGGGAAGCAATGAGCAGTTCTTC.

The rearrangement links TRBV11-3 to TRBJ2-2; TRBD2 aligns across 7 bases. There are 17 residues in the CDR3. Unmatched junction bases numbered 12, after V lost 5 bases and J lost 3 bases. The germline V gene encodes CDR1 SGHNT and CDR2 YENEEA. The CDR3 protein is CASSNTFLAGDTGELFF. CDR3 nucleotides: TGTGCCAGCAGCAACACCTTCCTTGCGGGAGACACCGGGGAGCTGTTTTTT.